What follows is one T cell receptor beta chain and its context. Its specificity is unknown. PCR employed 60 Vbeta and 13 Jbeta primers. Method: immunoSEQ multiplex PCR; TCRdb's copy keeps in-frame clones and lacks some. In the table there are under 150,000 clones, approximately 80% of which are singletons. The J segment lost 9 bases and the V segment lost 6 bases, leaving 9 bases of the junction unmatched. This CDR3 region has 14 residues. The germline V gene has CDR1 MNHEY and CDR2 SVGAGI. The sample originates from a study of cytomegalovirus exposure and HLA in healthy donors. Turning to the study itself: Of several hundred genotyped donors, 75% to 90% grouped in the Caucasian-associated ancestry cluster.

Whole-study results and caveats: Versus the roughly 700-donor mean, an Asian-associated ancestry cluster reportedly showed fewer N-insertions in a later analysis. The authors later linked a missense DCLRE1C variant to TCR beta V- and J-gene trimming. In presence/absence analyses, roughly uniform sequencing depth across donors was assumed.

The V and J genes are TRBV6-5 and TRBJ1-5; TRBD1 agrees at 9 bases. The specimen sequenced was PBMCs. The source is a man in his fifties or sixties in good health and CMV-seronegative. DNA of the CDR3: TGTGCCAGCAGCCCGGACAGGGGATATCTGCCCCAGCATTTT. Its translation: CASSPDRGYLPQHF.